This T cell receptor (beta chain) stems from a study of T cells after yellow fever vaccination. Study context: Where fractions had low cell numbers, libraries were prepared from them with the SMART-Seq v4 Ultra Low Input RNA kit.

The CDR3 is 12 amino acids. Germline V gives CDR1 DFQATT, CDR2 SNEGSKA (reference sequence). The V gene lost 3 bases and the J gene lost 7 bases, with 10 bases spanning the gap. Study findings and constraints: Clones from primary vaccination mostly reappeared after the booster (around 96% CD4, 88% CD8).

Regarding this clonotype: The antigen is undetermined.

A 5'RACE template-switching step, the method used to make TCR cDNA, added a universal primer site and UMIs. MiXCR, applied by TCRdb to the 5' RACE reads, yields one record per CDR3 protein. The sample contains around 180,000 distinct CDR3 sequences, approximately 6.2% of which appear only once. This TCR was recovered from a man younger than 35 who received the YFV17D yellow fever vaccine. The rearrangement joins TRBV20-1 to TRBJ1-5; D unresolved. The sequencing used CD4+ T cells sorted from PBMCs, collected on the day of the first yellow fever vaccination. The CDR3 spells CSASSGEQPQHF. CDR3 DNA sequence: TGCAGTGCTAGTTCCGGGGAGCAGCCCCAGCATTTT.